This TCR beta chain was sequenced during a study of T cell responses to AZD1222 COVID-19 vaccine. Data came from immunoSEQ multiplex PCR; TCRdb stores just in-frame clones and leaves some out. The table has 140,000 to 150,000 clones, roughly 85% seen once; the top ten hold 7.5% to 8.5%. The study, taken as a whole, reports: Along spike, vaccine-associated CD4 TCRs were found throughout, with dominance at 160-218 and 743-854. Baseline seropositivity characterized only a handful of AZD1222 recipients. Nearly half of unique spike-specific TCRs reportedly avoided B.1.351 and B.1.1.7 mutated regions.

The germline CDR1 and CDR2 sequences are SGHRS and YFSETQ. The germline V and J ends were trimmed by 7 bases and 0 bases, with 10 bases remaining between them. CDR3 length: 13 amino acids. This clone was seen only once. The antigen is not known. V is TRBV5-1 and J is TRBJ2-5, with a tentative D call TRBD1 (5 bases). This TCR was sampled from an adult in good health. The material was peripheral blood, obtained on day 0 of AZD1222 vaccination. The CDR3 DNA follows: TGCGCCAGCCGCCAGGGAAACCAAGAGACCCAGTACTTC. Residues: CASRQGNQETQYF.